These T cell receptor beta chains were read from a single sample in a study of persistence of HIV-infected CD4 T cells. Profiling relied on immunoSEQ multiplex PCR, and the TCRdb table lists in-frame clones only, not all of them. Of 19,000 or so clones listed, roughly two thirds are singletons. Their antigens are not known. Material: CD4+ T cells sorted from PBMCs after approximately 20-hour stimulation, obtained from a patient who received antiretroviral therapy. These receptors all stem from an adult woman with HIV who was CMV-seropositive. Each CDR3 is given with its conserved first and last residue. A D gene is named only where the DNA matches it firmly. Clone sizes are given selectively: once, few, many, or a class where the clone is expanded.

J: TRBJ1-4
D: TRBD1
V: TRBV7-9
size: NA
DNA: TGTGCCAGCAGCCCCGGACAGGGGGCCCATGAAAAACTGTTTTTT
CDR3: CASSPGQGAHEKLFF

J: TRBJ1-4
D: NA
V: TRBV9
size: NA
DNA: TGTGCCAGCAGCCCGAGACAGGACGTTCGTGAAAAACTGTTTTTT
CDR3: CASSPRQDVREKLFF

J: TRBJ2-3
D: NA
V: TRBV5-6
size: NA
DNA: TGTGCCAGCAGCTTTGGACTAATCTCAGATACGCAGTATTTT
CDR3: CASSFGLISDTQYF

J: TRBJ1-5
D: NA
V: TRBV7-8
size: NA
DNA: TGTGCCAGCAGCCGGAGATTAACAGCTAGCAATCAGCCCCAGCATTTT
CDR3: CASSRRLTASNQPQHF

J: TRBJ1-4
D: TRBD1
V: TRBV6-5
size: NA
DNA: TGTGCCAGCAGTTACGGCGGGACAGAGAAACTGTTTTTT
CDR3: CASSYGGTEKLFF

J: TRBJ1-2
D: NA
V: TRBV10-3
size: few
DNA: TGTGCCATCAGTGAGGACGGCTTCGGAGGCTACACCTTC
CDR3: CAISEDGFGGYTF

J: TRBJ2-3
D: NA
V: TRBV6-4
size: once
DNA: TGTGCCAGCAGTGTCTTCCAGGGAGATACGCAGTATTTT
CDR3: CASSVFQGDTQYF

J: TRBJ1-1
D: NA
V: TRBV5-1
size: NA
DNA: TGCGCCAGCAGCTTGAACTCCCAGAACACTGAAGCTTTCTTT
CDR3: CASSLNSQNTEAFF

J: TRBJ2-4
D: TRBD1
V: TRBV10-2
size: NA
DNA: TGCGCCAGCAGTGAAGGCAGGGGGAGAAACATTCAGTACTTC
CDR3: CASSEGRGRNIQYF

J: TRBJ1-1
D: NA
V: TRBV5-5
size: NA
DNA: TGTGCCAGCAGCTTGGTTGGAGATCGGGTAGCTTTCTTT
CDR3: CASSLVGDRVAFF

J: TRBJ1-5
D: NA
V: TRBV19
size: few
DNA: TGTGCCAGTAGTATAAACAGGGATCAGCCCCAGCATTTT
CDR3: CASSINRDQPQHF

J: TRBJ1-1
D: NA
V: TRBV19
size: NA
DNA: TGTGCCAGTAGTAGGGGCGTCGAGCTTTCTTTGAACACTGAAGCTTTCTTT
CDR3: CASSRGVELSLNTEAFF

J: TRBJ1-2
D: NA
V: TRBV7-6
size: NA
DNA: TGTGCCAGCAGCTTACTACTTGACGGCTACCAGGCTCTCTTC
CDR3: CASSLLLDGYQALF

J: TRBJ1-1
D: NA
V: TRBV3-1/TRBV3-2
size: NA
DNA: TGTGCCAGCAGCCCCGGGAACAGGGACGCTGAAGCTTTCTTT
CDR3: CASSPGNRDAEAFF

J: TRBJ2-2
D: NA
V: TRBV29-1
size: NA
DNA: TGCAGCGTTGACCGAGGGGGTTCCGGGGAGCTGTTTTTT
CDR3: CSVDRGGSGELFF

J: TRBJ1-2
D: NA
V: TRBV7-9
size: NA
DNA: TGTGCCAGCAGCCCCTGGGGGGATGCGTATGGCTACACCTTC
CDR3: CASSPWGDAYGYTF

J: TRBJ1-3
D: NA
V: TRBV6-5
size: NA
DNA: TGTGCCAGCAGTTACCGCGGCGTCTCTGGAAACACCATATATTTT
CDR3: CASSYRGVSGNTIYF